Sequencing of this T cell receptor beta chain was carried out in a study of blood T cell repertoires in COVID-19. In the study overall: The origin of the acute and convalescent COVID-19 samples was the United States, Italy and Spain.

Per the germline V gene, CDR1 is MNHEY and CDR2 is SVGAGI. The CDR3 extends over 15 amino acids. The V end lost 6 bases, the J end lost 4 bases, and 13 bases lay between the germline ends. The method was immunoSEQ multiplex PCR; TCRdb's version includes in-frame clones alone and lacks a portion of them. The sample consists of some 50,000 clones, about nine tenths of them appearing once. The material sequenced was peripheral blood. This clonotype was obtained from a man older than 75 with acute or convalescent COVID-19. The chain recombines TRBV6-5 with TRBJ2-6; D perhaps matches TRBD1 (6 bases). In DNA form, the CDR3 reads TGTGCCAGCAGGTCAACAGGGACCGGGGCCAACGTCCTGACTTTC. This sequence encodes CASRSTGTGANVLTF.